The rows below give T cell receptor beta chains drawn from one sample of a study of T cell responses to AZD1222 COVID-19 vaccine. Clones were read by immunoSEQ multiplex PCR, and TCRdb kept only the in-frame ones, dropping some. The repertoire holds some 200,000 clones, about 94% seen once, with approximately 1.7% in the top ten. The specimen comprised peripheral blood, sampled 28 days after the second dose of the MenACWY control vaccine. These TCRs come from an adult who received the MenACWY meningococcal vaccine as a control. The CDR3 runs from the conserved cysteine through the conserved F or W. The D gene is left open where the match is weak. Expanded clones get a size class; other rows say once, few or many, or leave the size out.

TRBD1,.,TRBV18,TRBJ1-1,TGTGCCAGCTCCCCGGGGCCAGGGGGCGGAACTGAAGCTTTCTTT,CASSPGPGGGTEAFF
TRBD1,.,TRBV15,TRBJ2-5,TGTGCCACCAGCACAACAGGGGCCCCCAGGGTAAGAGAGACCCAGTACTTC,CATSTTGAPRVRETQYF
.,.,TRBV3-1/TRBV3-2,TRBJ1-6,TGTGCCAGCAGCCAGGCTCAAGGACCCCTCCACTTT,CASSQAQGPLHF
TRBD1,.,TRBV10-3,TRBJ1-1,TGTGCCATCACCCCGGGACAGGGGGTGAACACTGAAGCTTTCTTT,CAITPGQGVNTEAFF
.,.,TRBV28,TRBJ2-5,TGTGCCAGCAGTACCCGAGGGTGGGCCCAGTACTTC,CASSTRGWAQYF
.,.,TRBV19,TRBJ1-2,TGTGCCAGTAGTGAAGGGGGAGTAAACTATGGCTACACCTTC,CASSEGGVNYGYTF
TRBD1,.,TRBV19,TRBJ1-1,TGTGCCACCTCCCGGGACAGGTATGAAGCTTTCTTT,CATSRDRYEAFF
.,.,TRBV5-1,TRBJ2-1,TGCGCCAGCAGCTTGGCCGGAAAGGCTCGCGAGCAGTTCTTC,CASSLAGKAREQFF
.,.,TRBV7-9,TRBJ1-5,TGTGCCAGCAGCTCAAACCGTAATCAGCCCCAGCATTTT,CASSSNRNQPQHF
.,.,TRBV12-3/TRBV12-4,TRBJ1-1,TGTGCCAGCAGCCCTGGACTGGGAGAAGCTTTCTTT,CASSPGLGEAFF
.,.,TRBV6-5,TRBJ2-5,TGTGCCATCGCTTTCGCCTACCAAGAGACCCAGTACTTC,CAIAFAYQETQYF
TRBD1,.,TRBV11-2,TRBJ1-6,TGTGCCAGCAGCGGACAGGCGGATTCACCCCTCCACTTT,CASSGQADSPLHF
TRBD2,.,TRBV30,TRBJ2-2,TGTGCCTGGATTGGACTAGCGCCCCTTGGGGGGGAGCTGTTTTTT,CAWIGLAPLGGELFF
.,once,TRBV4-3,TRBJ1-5,TGCGCCAGCAGCCAAGTCTGGGAACGCTATAGCAATCAGCCCCAGCATTTT,CASSQVWERYSNQPQHF
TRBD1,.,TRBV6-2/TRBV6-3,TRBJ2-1,TGTGCCAGCAGTCCGGGACAGGGGGTCAATGAGCAGTTCTTC,CASSPGQGVNEQFF
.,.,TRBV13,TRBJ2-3,TGTGCCAGCATCCCCCCAAACGGTACGCAGTATTTT,CASIPPNGTQYF
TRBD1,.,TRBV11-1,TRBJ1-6,TGTGCCAGCAGCTTATTGGACAGGGGTAATTCACCCCTCCACTTT,CASSLLDRGNSPLHF
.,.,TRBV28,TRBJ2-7,TGTGCCAGCAGTTATCCGGGACGCCCCTACGAGCAGTACTTC,CASSYPGRPYEQYF
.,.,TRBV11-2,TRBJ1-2,TGTGCCAGCAGCCCAGGGACGGGAGGGGATTTGAACTATGGCTACACCTTC,CASSPGTGGDLNYGYTF
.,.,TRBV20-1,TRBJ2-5,TGCAGTGCTACTCAAGAGACCCAGTACTTC,CSATQETQYF
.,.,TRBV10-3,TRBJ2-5,TGTGCCATCAGTGAGTCGGGGGGGCCGGGAGAGACCCAGTACTTC,CAISESGGPGETQYF
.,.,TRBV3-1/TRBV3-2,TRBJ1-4,TGTGCCAGCAGCCGGAGCAAAGGACTGTTTTTT,CASSRSKGLFF
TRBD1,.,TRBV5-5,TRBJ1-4,TGTGCCAGCAGCCCGGGACAGGGATCACATGAAAAACTGTTTTTT,CASSPGQGSHEKLFF
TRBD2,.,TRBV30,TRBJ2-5,TGTGCCTGGAGTCGGACTAGCGCAGAGACCCAGTACTTC,CAWSRTSAETQYF
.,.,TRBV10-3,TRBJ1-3,TGTGCCACAGGGACAACTGGAAACACCATATATTTT,CATGTTGNTIYF
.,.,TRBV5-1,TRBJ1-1,TGCGCCAGCAGCTTGGCCCGGACACCCGACACTGAAGCTTTCTTT,CASSLARTPDTEAFF
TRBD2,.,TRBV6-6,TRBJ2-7,TGTGCCAGCCGAAATAGCGGGAGCAGGGCCTACGAGCAGTACTTC,CASRNSGSRAYEQYF
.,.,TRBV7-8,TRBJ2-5,TGTGCCAGCAGCTTAGAGGCCGGGCCCAAATCGGAGACCCAGTACTTC,CASSLEAGPKSETQYF
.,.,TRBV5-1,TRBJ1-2,TGCGCCAGCAGCTTCGGAGGGGCGGGCGGCTACACCTTC,CASSFGGAGGYTF
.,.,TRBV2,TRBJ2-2,TGTGCCAGACCGAATTCGAACACCGGGGAGCTGTTTTTT,CARPNSNTGELFF
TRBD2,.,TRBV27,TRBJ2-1,TGTGCCAGCACGGGCGGGGGGCACACCTACAATGAGCAGTTCTTC,CASTGGGHTYNEQFF
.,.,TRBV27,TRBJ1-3,TGTGCCAGCATTACAAGCTCTGGAAACACCATATATTTT,CASITSSGNTIYF
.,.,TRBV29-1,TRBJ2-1,TGCAGCGTTTACTTCTACAATGAGCAGTTCTTC,CSVYFYNEQFF
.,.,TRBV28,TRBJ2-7,TGTGCCAGCAGTTGGGGGACACGTAGTTCCGAGCAGTACTTC,CASSWGTRSSEQYF
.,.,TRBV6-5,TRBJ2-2,TGTGCCAGCAGTTATTGGGGGGCGAACACCGGGGAGCTGTTTTTT,CASSYWGANTGELFF
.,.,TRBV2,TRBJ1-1,TGTGCCAGCAGTGAGGGGGGGATCATGAACACTGAAGCTTTCTTT,CASSEGGIMNTEAFF
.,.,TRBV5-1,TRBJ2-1,TGCGCCAGCAGCTTGGACCAAAACAATGAGCAGTTCTTC,CASSLDQNNEQFF
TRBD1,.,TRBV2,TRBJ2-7,TGTGCCAGCAGTGCGTCTCCCGACAGGGTAGAAACCTACGAGCAGTACTTC,CASSASPDRVETYEQYF
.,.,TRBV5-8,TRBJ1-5,TGTGCCAGCAGCCGGGGCGGGGACAATCAGCCCCAGCATTTT,CASSRGGDNQPQHF
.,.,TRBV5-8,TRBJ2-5,TGTGCCAGCAGCTCTACAGGGTACCAAGAGACCCAGTACTTC,CASSSTGYQETQYF
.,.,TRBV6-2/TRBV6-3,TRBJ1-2,TGTGCCAGCAGTTACGGTCGGGCAGGCTATGGCTACACCTTC,CASSYGRAGYGYTF